This T cell receptor (beta chain) was obtained from a study of shared clonotypes between healthy human individuals. Data came from immunoSEQ multiplex PCR; TCRdb stores just in-frame clones and leaves some out. The data hold some 1 million clones, with under 80% observed a single time. Partitioning of CD4+ cells yielded a CD45RA+ naive subset and a CD45RA-negative memory subset. Comments on this clone: The target antigen is unknown.

Study-level results: Clonotype sharing among the donors was expected to vary with sequencing depth. Relative to clonotypes present in all four donors, those not shared had lower generation probabilities. Naive subsets generally exceeded memory subsets in estimated richness.

Per germline, CDR1 MNHNS and CDR2 SASEGT. Germline trimming cut 6 bases from V and 4 bases from J; bases unmatched to any gene: 6. The CDR3 consists of 13 residues. The chain uses TRBV6-1 and TRBJ2-7; 7 bases map to TRBD1. What was sequenced was memory CD4+ T cells sorted from blood. Subset in this sample: CD45RA-negative fraction. The origin of this receptor is a man aged 18 to 30 in good health. CDR3 DNA sequence: TGTGCCAGCAGATGGGACAGCCTTTACGAGCAGTACTTC. It codes for CASRWDSLYEQYF.